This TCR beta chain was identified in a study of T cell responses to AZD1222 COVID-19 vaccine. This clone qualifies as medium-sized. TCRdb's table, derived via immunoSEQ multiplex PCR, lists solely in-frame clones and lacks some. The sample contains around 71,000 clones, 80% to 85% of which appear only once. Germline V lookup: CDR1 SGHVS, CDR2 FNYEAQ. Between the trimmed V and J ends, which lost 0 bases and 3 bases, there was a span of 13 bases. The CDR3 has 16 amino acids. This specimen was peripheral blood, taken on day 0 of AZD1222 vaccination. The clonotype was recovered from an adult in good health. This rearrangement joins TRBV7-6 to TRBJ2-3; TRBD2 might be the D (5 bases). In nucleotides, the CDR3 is TGTGCCAGCAGCTTAGCAGCGGCCTCGAGGACAGATACGCAGTATTTT. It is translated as CASSLAAASRTDTQYF.